The entry below describes one T cell receptor beta chain. Sequencing used immunoSEQ multiplex PCR; TCRdb keeps in-frame clones, though not all of them. The data hold about 200,000 clones, with around 88% observed a single time. This sample was included in a study of blood T cell repertoires in COVID-19. CDR3 length: 18 residues. The receptor comes from a woman in her 50s with acute or convalescent COVID-19. The V and J genes are TRBV12-2 and TRBJ2-5; the table's D call TRBD2 went unverified against the DNA. TRBV12-2 is annotated as a pseudogene. What was sequenced was peripheral blood. CDR3 in DNA: TGTGCAAGTCTCCCGGGACTAGCGGGAGCCCCCTACCAAGAGACCCAGTACTTC. Protein sequence: CASLPGLAGAPYQETQYF.